These 3 T cell receptor beta chains came from one sample sequenced in a study of cytomegalovirus exposure and HLA in healthy donors. Profiling relied on immunoSEQ multiplex PCR, and the TCRdb table lists in-frame clones only, not all of them. The sample contains a few hundred thousand clones, 80% to 90% of which appear only once. The sequenced sample consisted of PBMCs. These receptor sequences come from a woman in her late teens or twenties in good health and CMV-seronegative.

This clone turned up a few times. J is TRBJ2-5 and V is TRBV19; D ambiguous. Germline V gene sequence: CDR1 LNHDA, CDR2 SQIVND (reference sequence). V lost 2 bases and J 4 bases, leaving 5 bases between the germline ends. The CDR3 spans 12 residues. CDR3 DNA sequence: TGTGCCAGTAGTATAAGCCGAGAGACCCAGTACTTC. Protein: CASSISRETQYF. Full variable domain (rest looked up from reference TRBV19 and TRBJ2-5): DGGITQSPKYLFRKEGQNVTLSCEQNLNHDAMYWYRQDPGQGLRLIYYSQIVNDFQKGDIAEGYSVSREKKESFPLTVTSAQKNPTAFYLCASSISRETQYFGPGTRLLVL.

V is TRBV25-1 and J is TRBJ1-1; D is possibly TRBD1 (6 bases). Trimming took off 8 bases at V and 6 bases at J, with 16 bases between the two ends. Germline V CDR1 and CDR2: MGHDK, SYGVNS. This CDR3 spans 13 amino acids. Here the CDR3 DNA reads TGTGCCAGCCAACAACAGGGAATCGCTGAAGCTTTCTTT. Translated: CASQQQGIAEAFF.

This sequence joins TRBV9 and TRBJ2-5; 8 bases match TRBD2. This CDR3 comprises 15 residues. J was trimmed by 5 bases and V by 3 bases; bases with no gene match: 9. Germline-derived CDR1 and CDR2 are SGDLS and YYNGEE. This chain's CDR3 is CASSASGGRMETQYF. As DNA, the CDR3 is TGTGCCAGCAGCGCGTCGGGGGGGCGAATGGAGACCCAGTACTTC.